Below, 27 T cell receptor beta chains from the same sample are listed, as sequenced in a study of shared clonotypes between healthy human individuals. Data came from immunoSEQ multiplex PCR; TCRdb stores just in-frame clones and leaves some out. This sample has about 2.4 million clones, with approximately 94% found just once. The specimen sequenced was naive CD4+ T cells from PBMCs. The subset: CD45RA+ positively selected. The source is a man younger than 35 in good health. Some clones in this sample may be carry-over from other donors' samples.

The chain is built from TRBV4-1 and TRBJ2-1; D may be TRBD1 or TRBD2 (5 bases each). Trimming took 2 bases from V and 5 from J, leaving 16 bases between them. The germline V gene encodes CDR1 MGHRA and CDR2 YSYEKL. This CDR3 contains 16 residues. The CDR3 region is CASSQIPGTENNEQFF. The CDR3 DNA sequence: TGCGCCAGCAGCCAAATCCCCGGGACGGAGAACAATGAGCAGTTCTTC.

The rearrangement joins TRBV28 to TRBJ1-2; no definite D call. Germline V gives CDR1 MDHEN, CDR2 SYDVKM. The CDR3 is 15 residues long. V lost 2 bases, J lost 4 bases, and 14 bases lay in between. The CDR3 here is CASSLQVGVGYGYTF. CDR3 nucleotides: TGTGCCAGCAGTTTACAGGTCGGAGTTGGCTATGGCTACACCTTC.

Of note for this clone: Different DNA sequences within this sample yield the same CDR3. V usage is TRBV6-5 and J usage is TRBJ1-1; a possible D gene is TRBD1 (5 bases). CDR1 MNHEY and CDR2 SVGAGI come from the germline V gene. CDR3 length: 14 residues. V was trimmed by 4 bases and J by 0 bases, leaving 9 bases between them. This CDR3 reads CASSFRGLNTEAFF. DNA for the CDR3: TGTGCCAGCAGTTTCCGGGGCTTGAACACTGAAGCTTTCTTT.

The chain couples TRBV7-9 to TRBJ2-5; 7 bases are a match to TRBD1. Unmatched junction bases numbered 5, after V lost 5 bases and J lost 2 bases. CDR1 and CDR2 from the germline V gene are SEHNR and FQNEAQ (reference sequence). This CDR3 has 14 amino acids. The CDR3 loop is CASSPWDRQETQYF. CDR3 nucleotide sequence: TGTGCCAGCAGCCCTTGGGACAGACAAGAGACCCAGTACTTC.

The V gene is TRBV6-4, the J gene TRBJ2-3, with 13 bases fitting TRBD2. Germline V gene lookup returns CDR1 MRHNA and CDR2 SNTAGT. Trimming at V came to 4 bases and at J to 0 bases, leaving 10 bases not matched to a gene. The CDR3 is made up of 19 amino acids. The CDR3 DNA is TGTGCCAGCAGTGTCGAACTAGCGGGAGGGCGTCTAAGCACAGATACGCAGTATTTT. Translated, it gives CASSVELAGGRLSTDTQYF.

Turning to this clone: This sample also contains other DNA sequences that code for the same CDR3. This chain connects TRBV6-5 to TRBJ2-7; TRBD1 matches 9 bases. V was pared by 4 bases and J by 2 bases, with 3 bases of the junction left unmatched. CDR1 is MNHEY, CDR2 SVGAGI, per germline. The CDR3 is 14 residues long. CDR3 in amino acids: CASSLDRGAYEQYF. The CDR3 bases are TGTGCCAGCAGTTTGGACAGGGGTGCCTACGAGCAGTACTTC.

The chain has TRBV18 and TRBJ1-2, with unresolved D. Germline V gene lookup returns CDR1 KGHSH and CDR2 LQKENI. V was cut by 4 bases and J by 7 bases, with 13 bases left in between. CDR3 length equals 13 residues. The CDR3 protein is CASSLPGQFGYTF. DNA of the CDR3: TGTGCCAGCTCACTTCCCGGCCAATTTGGCTACACCTTC.

This chain joins TRBV6-5 and TRBJ2-5; the D is unclear. Trimming stripped 5 bases from V and 7 bases from J, with 8 bases between. CDR1 and CDR2 (germline): MNHEY, SVGAGI. The CDR3 is 11 amino acids. The CDR3 nucleotides are TGTGCCAGCAGTGACCTGCGGACCCAGTACTTC. Translation gives CASSDLRTQYF.

A single count supports this clone. The rearrangement joins TRBV7-9 to TRBJ1-6, with TRBD1 as a possible D gene (5 bases). V was cut by 2 bases and J by 7 bases, with 12 bases left in between. Germline V gene lookup returns CDR1 SEHNR and CDR2 FQNEAQ (reference sequence). The CDR3 totals 15 residues. CDR3 bases: TGTGCCAGCAGCTTATTGGGGCCGGGGAATTCACCCCTCCACTTT. This sequence encodes CASSLLGPGNSPLHF. The full variable domain, with the rest looked up from reference TRBV7-9 and TRBJ1-6, is DTGVSQNPRHKITKRGQNVTFRCDPISEHNRLYWYRQTLGQGPEFLTYFQNEAQLEKSRLLSDRFSAERPKGSFSTLEIQRTEQGDSAMYLCASSLLGPGNSPLHFGNGTRLTVT.

The chain links TRBV28 to TRBJ2-5; D tentatively fits TRBD1 or TRBD2 (7 bases each). Germline V gene sequence: CDR1 MDHEN, CDR2 SYDVKM. The CDR3 is 19 amino acids. Trimming stripped 6 bases from V and 7 bases from J, with 33 bases between. The CDR3 loop reads CASSRLWGGVGQAQGTQYF. CDR3 bases: TGTGCCAGCAGCCGACTCTGGGGGGGCGTAGGACAGGCCCAGGGGACCCAGTACTTC.

This clone has a single count. The V gene is TRBV4-3, the J gene TRBJ2-2, with a possible D match to TRBD1 (5 bases). Deletions cut 0 bases from V and 5 bases from J, with 19 bases between. The CDR3 has 18 amino acids. Germline V gene data show CDR1 as LGHNA and CDR2 as YSLEER. The CDR3 DNA is TGCGCCAGCAGCCAAGATCACCAAAAACAAACAGGAACCGGGGAGCTGTTTTTT. Translation gives CASSQDHQKQTGTGELFF.

This chain joins TRBV9 and TRBJ1-1; D is uncertain. The germline gives CDR1 SGDLS, CDR2 YYNGEE. V lost 9 bases and J 0 bases, leaving 15 bases between the germline ends. The CDR3 runs 14 residues. CDR3 nucleotide sequence: TGTGCCACAACGAAGATTCCAATGAACACTGAAGCTTTCTTT. Its protein is CATTKIPMNTEAFF.

The chain couples TRBV6-1 to TRBJ1-2; 11 nucleotides line up with TRBD1. The CDR3 has 14 amino acids. V lost 6 bases and J lost 4; bases outside the gene matches: 4. Germline CDR1 reads MNHNS; CDR2 reads SASEGT. This CDR3 is CASSAGQGVYGYTF. In nucleotides, the CDR3 is TGTGCCAGCAGCGCGGGACAGGGGGTCTATGGCTACACCTTC.

To note about this clone: A read error may produce the germline difference seen at one junction end. This sequence joins TRBV28 and TRBJ1-2; no firm D call. CDR3 length: 15 residues. Looked up from germline, CDR1 is MDHEN and CDR2 is SYDVKM. CDR3 in amino acids: CASSLSTPGLYGYTF. CDR3 nucleotides: TGTGCCAGCAGCTTATCTACGCCAGGCCTCTATGGCTACACCTTC.

J is TRBJ1-5 and V is TRBV6-6; the D gene is possibly TRBD1 (5 bases). Germline V gene lookup returns CDR1 MNHNY and CDR2 SVGAGI (reference sequence). The CDR3 length is 14 residues. V was cut by 4 bases and J by 6 bases, with 13 bases left in between. The DNA for the CDR3 is TGTGCCAGCAGTTGGGGGGAGGGCAGTCAGCCCCAGCATTTT. Translation: CASSWGEGSQPQHF.

This chain joins TRBV6-5 and TRBJ1-2; 7 bases line up with TRBD1. V was clipped by 6 bases and J by 4 bases; unmatched bases: 8. The CDR3 spans 14 residues. Germline CDR1 reads MNHEY; CDR2 reads SVGAGI. CDR3 residues: CASSPRGAVYGYTF. CDR3 nucleotides: TGTGCCAGCAGCCCCAGGGGGGCGGTCTATGGCTACACCTTC.

V is TRBV2 and J is TRBJ2-1; D is perhaps TRBD1 (5 bases). CDR1 and CDR2 (germline): SNHLY, FYNNEI. The CDR3 is 15 amino acids. V was cut by 4 bases and J by 6 bases, with 16 bases left in between. The CDR3 coding sequence is TGTGCCAGCAGTGTCGGGTTCAGGGCTGTCAATGAGCAGTTCTTC. Translation: CASSVGFRAVNEQFF.

J is TRBJ2-5 and V is TRBV6-5, with D tentatively TRBD2 (6 bases). CDR3 size: 12 residues. Germline CDR1 and CDR2: MNHEY and SVGAGI. Trimming left V 7 bases short and J 2 bases short, with 8 bases between. For the CDR3, the DNA is TGTGCCAGCAAGCGGGCACAAGAGACCCAGTACTTC. Amino acid sequence: CASKRAQETQYF.

The genes are TRBV19 and TRBJ1-5, with a weak D call TRBD1 (6 bases). The ends were cut back, 6 bases at V and 4 bases at J, with 22 bases in the middle. Germline V gives CDR1 LNHDA, CDR2 SQIVND (reference sequence). This CDR3 has 17 residues. DNA of the CDR3: TGTGCCAGTAGATACAGGGTCGGGGCGGTTCCAAATCAGCCCCAGCATTTT. Amino acids: CASRYRVGAVPNQPQHF.

The rearrangement joins TRBV6-1 to TRBJ2-3; no clear D. Trimming cost V 5 bases and J 1 base, with 7 bases left between them. The germline gives CDR1 MNHNS, CDR2 SASEGT. CDR3 size: 13 residues. For the CDR3, the DNA is TGTGCCAGCAGTCCCAGCGGCACAGATACGCAGTATTTT. Its protein product is CASSPSGTDTQYF.

The chain employs TRBV28 and TRBJ2-1, with TRBD2 matching 8 bases. Germline values: CDR1 MDHEN, CDR2 SYDVKM. V lost 8 bases to trimming and J lost 3 bases; unmatched junction nucleotides: 9. This CDR3 region has 15 residues. The CDR3 sequence: CASLRSGRLYNEQFF. The CDR3 coding sequence is TGTGCCAGCCTGAGAAGCGGGAGACTCTACAATGAGCAGTTCTTC.

The V gene is TRBV6-6, the J gene TRBJ2-7; possibly TRBD1 for D (6 bases). CDR1 is MNHNY and CDR2 is SVGAGI in the germline V gene (reference sequence). V dropped 8 bases and J dropped 0 bases, with 11 bases sitting between them. The CDR3 sequence is 13 residues long. CDR3 sequence: CASGTTSSYEQYF. In nucleotides, the CDR3 is TGTGCCAGCGGGACAACCAGCTCCTACGAGCAGTACTTC.

This clone came up a few times. V usage is TRBV5-1 and J usage is TRBJ2-3; possible D gene TRBD2, 5 bases. The length of the CDR3 is 15 residues. The V end lost 2 bases, the J end lost 2 bases, and 12 bases lay between the germline ends. Germline CDR1 and CDR2: SGHRS and YFSETQ. CDR3 loop: CASSFVRVNTDTQYF. The CDR3 DNA follows: TGCGCCAGCAGCTTTGTGCGGGTAAACACAGATACGCAGTATTTT.

This rearrangement joins TRBV4-2 to TRBJ1-3, with a tentative D call TRBD1 (5 bases). Germline CDR1 and CDR2: LGHNA and YNFKEQ. The CDR3 is 16 residues long. The ends were cut back, 2 bases at V and 4 bases at J, with 15 bases in the middle. CDR3 protein: CASSQPQGGVGNTIYF. The CDR3 nucleotides are TGTGCCAGCAGCCAACCCCAGGGAGGGGTCGGAAACACCATATATTTT.

The J gene is TRBJ2-3, the V gene TRBV28; the D gene could be TRBD1 or TRBD2 (5 bases each). CDR3 length: 15 amino acids. The germline V gene encodes CDR1 MDHEN and CDR2 SYDVKM. Deletions cut 4 bases from V and 8 bases from J, with 19 bases between. The CDR3 here is CASSSSGEGEITQYF. The CDR3 coding sequence is TGTGCCAGCAGTTCCTCAGGAGAAGGGGAGATTACGCAGTATTTT.

The rearrangement uses TRBV5-4 and TRBJ2-1; D is uncertain. Germline V gene data show CDR1 as SGHNT and CDR2 as YYREEE (reference sequence). V shed 0 bases and J shed 0 bases, with 10 bases lying between them. This CDR3 is built from 16 residues. CDR3 nucleotides: TGTGCCAGCAGCTTGGATACTCCATCCTCCTACAATGAGCAGTTCTTC. Its protein product is CASSLDTPSSYNEQFF.

The rearrangement links TRBV30 to TRBJ2-5; tentatively, D is TRBD2 (6 bases). V gave up 3 bases and J gave up 2 bases, with 10 bases separating them. Germline-derived CDR1 and CDR2 are GTSNPN and SVGIG (reference sequence). CDR3 length: 13 amino acids. The CDR3, as DNA: TGTGCCTGGAGACGGGACTCACAAGAGACCCAGTACTTC. It translates to CAWRRDSQETQYF.